These T cell receptor beta chains were read from a single sample in a study of cytomegalovirus exposure and HLA in healthy donors. The table came from immunoSEQ multiplex PCR; TCRdb's copy has only in-frame clones and leaves some out. Here the sample spans 73,000 or so clones, around 78% being singletons. Input material: PBMCs. The receptors originated from a man aged 50-60 years in good health and CMV-seronegative. The CDR3 runs from the conserved cysteine through the conserved F or W. D genes are given only for firm matches. For some rows the clone size is stated as once, few or many, or as a class when expanded; others skip it.

J	size	D	V	DNA	CDR3
TRBJ1-5	-	-	TRBV10-3	TGTGCCATCAAGGGCGAGGGACTTCAGCCCCAGCATTTT	CAIKGEGLQPQHF
TRBJ1-1	few	-	TRBV2	TGTGCCAGCTCCGGGGGGTCGGGCACTGAAGCTTTCTTT	CASSGGSGTEAFF
TRBJ1-4	-	-	TRBV25-1	TGTGCCAGCAGTGAGGGAGGGAGTGAAAAACTGTTTTTT	CASSEGGSEKLFF
TRBJ1-5	-	TRBD1	TRBV6-1	TGTGCCAGCAATAAAGGACAGGGTTCCGGCCAGCCCCAGCATTTT	CASNKGQGSGQPQHF
TRBJ2-5	-	TRBD2	TRBV5-4	TGTGCCAGCAGCTCGGGTGGGACTAGCGGGATTGGGGAGACCCAGTACTTC	CASSSGGTSGIGETQYF
TRBJ1-6	-	-	TRBV28	TGTGCCAGCAGTTTAATTTTCGGGGTTGATAGCTCCTATAATTCACCCCTCCACTTT	CASSLIFGVDSSYNSPLHF
TRBJ2-7	once	TRBD1	TRBV29-1	TGCAGCGCAAAGACAGGGGGCGGGTACGAGCAGTACTTC	CSAKTGGGYEQYF
TRBJ1-5	-	TRBD1	TRBV19	TGTGCCAGTAGTATAGAAGGGACAGGATTACAGCCCCAGCATTTT	CASSIEGTGLQPQHF
TRBJ2-3	-	-	TRBV30	TGTGCCGGTACTAGTTACTCAACAGATACGCAGTATTTT	CAGTSYSTDTQYF
TRBJ2-7	-	-	TRBV5-3	TGTGCCAGAAGCTTGGGAGACAGGACCTACGAGCAGTACTTC	CARSLGDRTYEQYF
TRBJ1-1	few	TRBD1	TRBV5-4	TGTGCCAGCAGGGGACAGGGGGCCTTGAACACTGAAGCTTTCTTT	CASRGQGALNTEAFF
TRBJ1-5	-	-	TRBV7-6	TGTGCCAGCAGCTTAAGTACAGACCAGCCCCAGCATTTT	CASSLSTDQPQHF
TRBJ1-2	-	TRBD1	TRBV18	TGTGCCAGCTCACCGGGACAGGGGCTCTCTGGCTACACCTTC	CASSPGQGLSGYTF
TRBJ1-1	-	-	TRBV18	TGTGCCAGCTCACTAACAACTTCCAGGTCTTACACTGAAGCTTTCTTT	CASSLTTSRSYTEAFF
TRBJ1-1	-	-	TRBV6-1	TGTGCCAGCAGTGAGGGACAACACACTGAAGCTTTCTTT	CASSEGQHTEAFF
TRBJ2-1	-	TRBD2	TRBV10-3	TGTGCCATTGCTAGCGGGACCTCCTACAATGAGCAGTTCTTC	CAIASGTSYNEQFF
TRBJ2-7	once	-	TRBV13	TGTGCCAGCAGCTTTGGAGCCTACGAGCAGTACTTC	CASSFGAYEQYF
TRBJ1-5	once	-	TRBV11-2	TGTGCCAGCAGCTCTCCAGGGGATGGCAATCAGCCCCAGCATTTT	CASSSPGDGNQPQHF
TRBJ1-1	-	-	TRBV6-5	TGTGCCAGCAGTTACTCAGGGGGGGTGAACACTGAAGCTTTCTTT	CASSYSGGVNTEAFF
TRBJ1-2	few	-	TRBV6-5	TGTGCCAGCAGTTACGGTCGCGGCTTCCGCTATGGCTACACCTTC	CASSYGRGFRYGYTF
TRBJ1-1	-	-	TRBV5-1	TGCGCCAGCAGCTTTAATGCGGGTTACACTGAAGCTTTCTTT	CASSFNAGYTEAFF
TRBJ2-3	-	-	TRBV21-1	TGTGCCAGCAGCAAAGTACACGGGGGGGACGGATACACAGATACGCAGTATTTT	CASSKVHGGDGYTDTQYF
TRBJ2-7	-	-	TRBV7-2	TGTGCCAGCAGCTTAGGAGGACTACCACCATACGAGCAGTACTTC	CASSLGGLPPYEQYF
TRBJ1-1	-	-	TRBV7-6	TGTGCCAGCAGCTTTATGAACACTGAAGCTTTCTTT	CASSFMNTEAFF
TRBJ1-1	few	TRBD1	TRBV27	TGTGCCAGCAGTCCCCAGGGACAGGGGAACACTGAAGCTTTCTTT	CASSPQGQGNTEAFF
TRBJ2-7	-	-	TRBV4-3	TGCGCCAGCAGCCAAGAACAGGCCCGCTACGAGCAGTACTTC	CASSQEQARYEQYF
TRBJ1-1	few	TRBD1	TRBV18	TGTGCCAGCTCACCACGGGGGACAGAAACGAACACTGAAGCTTTCTTT	CASSPRGTETNTEAFF
TRBJ1-1	-	TRBD1	TRBV25-1	TGTGCCAGCAGTGAATATATTGGACAGGGAGGGAACACTGAAGCTTTCTTT	CASSEYIGQGGNTEAFF
TRBJ1-2	-	-	TRBV28	TGTGCCAGCAGTTTTTCTGGGGGCAGGGTGAGGGGTGATGGCTACACCTTC	CASSFSGGRVRGDGYTF
TRBJ2-7	once	TRBD2	TRBV29-1	TGCAGCGCGGGACTAGCGGGAGCCTACGAGCAGTACTTC	CSAGLAGAYEQYF
TRBJ2-5	-	TRBD1	TRBV25-1	TGTGCCAGCAGTCCCCCGGGACAGGGTTATGAGACCCAGTACTTC	CASSPPGQGYETQYF
TRBJ1-2	-	TRBD1	TRBV5-1	TGCGCCAGCAGCTTGGGTGGGACAGAAAACTATGGCTACACCTTC	CASSLGGTENYGYTF
TRBJ2-2	-	TRBD2	TRBV7-6	TGTGCCAGCAGCTCTGGACTAGGGGCGAACACCGGGGAGCTGTTTTTT	CASSSGLGANTGELFF
TRBJ1-5	-	-	TRBV6-6	TGTGCCAGCACCTCGACAAGCACAGAGCCCCAGCATTTT	CASTSTSTEPQHF
TRBJ2-3	-	TRBD1	TRBV28	TGTGCCAGCAGTAGCCTGGACAGGGCGTATACAGATACGCAGTATTTT	CASSSLDRAYTDTQYF
TRBJ1-2	-	TRBD1	TRBV19	TGTGCCAGTTCCCCCCGACAGGGAGGAAATGGCTACACCTTC	CASSPRQGGNGYTF